The 24 T cell receptor beta chains below all came from one sample that was sequenced in a study of blood T cell repertoires in COVID-19. TCRdb's copy holds only in-frame clones and misses some; the assay was immunoSEQ multiplex PCR. The table lists 90,000 to 150,000 clones, 60% to 85% of them singletons. Sequenced material: peripheral blood. The source is a man aged 65-85 years with acute or convalescent COVID-19.

This chain joins TRBV13 and TRBJ2-4; 10 bases align to TRBD2. This CDR3 contains 15 residues. The J segment lost 8 bases and the V segment lost 7 bases, leaving 11 bases of the junction unmatched. CDR1 is PRHDT, CDR2 FYEKMQ, per germline (reference sequence). Written as DNA, the CDR3 is TGTGCCAGCAAAGTGAGCGGGGGGGCCAGGGACATTCAGTACTTC. It yields the protein CASKVSGGARDIQYF.

This chain connects TRBV7-9 to TRBJ1-4, with a possible D match to TRBD1 (5 bases). The CDR3 sequence is 14 residues long. The V gene lost 5 bases and the J gene lost 8 bases, with 15 bases spanning the gap. The germline CDR1 and CDR2 sequences are SEHNR and FQNEAQ (reference sequence). The CDR3 sequence is CASSRGGSGEKLFF. As DNA, the CDR3 is TGTGCCAGCAGCCGCGGGGGGAGCGGAGAAAAACTGTTTTTT.

The chain carries TRBV4-1 and TRBJ2-5; tentatively, D is TRBD2 (6 bases). With 1 base removed from V and 4 bases from J, the gap between germline ends came to 10 bases. Per the germline V gene, CDR1 is MGHRA and CDR2 is YSYEKL. The CDR3 totals 14 residues. The CDR3 DNA reads TGCGCCAGCAGCCAAGCCGGGGGTATAGAGACCCAGTACTTC. This sequence encodes CASSQAGGIETQYF.

This clone was detected only a few times. The V gene is TRBV7-9, the J gene TRBJ2-1; 8 bases map to TRBD2. Per germline, CDR1 SEHNR and CDR2 FQNEAQ (reference sequence). This CDR3 has 15 amino acids. J was trimmed by 2 bases and V by 5 bases; bases with no gene match: 5. Written as DNA, the CDR3 is TGTGCCAGCAGCCCACTAGCGGACCCCTACAATGAGCAGTTCTTC. Protein: CASSPLADPYNEQFF. Full variable domain (outside the CDR3, taken from reference TRBV7-9 and TRBJ2-1): DTGVSQNPRHKITKRGQNVTFRCDPISEHNRLYWYRQTLGQGPEFLTYFQNEAQLEKSRLLSDRFSAERPKGSFSTLEIQRTEQGDSAMYLCASSPLADPYNEQFFGPGTRLTVL.

Only one count was recorded for this clone. The chain joins TRBV7-9 to TRBJ1-2; D gene uncertain. This CDR3 spans 18 amino acids. V lost 1 base, J lost 5 bases, and 23 bases lay in between. The germline gives CDR1 SEHNR, CDR2 FQNEAQ (reference sequence). The CDR3 DNA follows: TGTGCCAGCAGCTTAGGGGGAGTTGGTATGGTTCCGCTTTATGGCTACACCTTC. Its translation is CASSLGGVGMVPLYGYTF.

A few counts support this clone. V and J are TRBV3-1 (or the pseudogene TRBV3-2) and TRBJ2-2; D remains unclear. The CDR3 is 14 amino acids. V gave up 1 base and J gave up 3 bases, with 6 bases separating them. Germline V lookup: CDR1 LGHDT, CDR2 YNNKEL (reference sequence). The CDR3, as DNA: TGTGCCAGCAGCCAAGCCCCAGACACCGGGGAGCTGTTTTTT. This translates into CASSQAPDTGELFF.

The chain recombines TRBV21-1 with TRBJ1-5; the table's D call TRBD1 went unverified against the DNA. TRBV21-1 is noted as a pseudogene. There are 18 residues in the CDR3. This CDR3 reads CASREHKGADPSGQPQHF. CDR3 DNA sequence: TGTGCCAGCAGGGAACATAAGGGGGCTGACCCCTCCGGTCAGCCCCAGCATTTT.

V usage is TRBV11-1 and J usage is TRBJ2-7; 8 bases align to TRBD2. J was trimmed by 1 base and V by 5 bases; bases with no gene match: 10. The CDR3 runs to 16 residues. In germline, CDR1 is SGHAT, CDR2 FQDESV (reference sequence). DNA of the CDR3: TGTGCCAGCAGCCCCCCGCGGCGGGAGGTATCCTACGAGCAGTACTTC. Protein sequence: CASSPPRREVSYEQYF.

This chain connects TRBV10-3 to TRBJ1-1; 7 nucleotides align to TRBD1. This CDR3 region has 13 residues. Looked up from germline, CDR1 is ENHRY and CDR2 is SYGVKD. Germline trimming cut 5 bases from V and 3 bases from J; bases unmatched to any gene: 3. The CDR3 sequence: CAISLGTDTEAFF. CDR3 DNA sequence: TGTGCCATCAGTCTGGGGACAGACACTGAAGCTTTCTTT.

The chain joins TRBV5-1 to TRBJ1-6; D ambiguous. Germline V gives CDR1 SGHRS, CDR2 YFSETQ. The CDR3 length is 17 residues. Trimming stripped 4 bases from V and 6 bases from J, with 20 bases between. CDR3 sequence: CASSRAEAGLSNSPLHF. CDR3 sequence (DNA): TGCGCCAGCAGCCGAGCAGAGGCTGGGTTGTCTAATTCACCCCTCCACTTT.

This clone was detected only a few times. DNA for the CDR3: TGTGCCAGCAGTTACTTTCTCGGGGAGAACACTGAAGCTTTCTTT. Amino acids: CASSYFLGENTEAFF. This chain joins TRBV6-5 and TRBJ1-1; D not resolved. V dropped 1 base and J dropped 1 base, with 10 bases sitting between them. Germline V gives CDR1 MNHEY, CDR2 SVGAGI. This CDR3 region has 15 residues.

Only a few counts were recorded for this clone. The rearrangement joins TRBV3-1 (or the pseudogene TRBV3-2) to TRBJ2-7; 7 positions agree with TRBD1. CDR1 LGHDT and CDR2 YNNKEL come from the germline V gene (reference sequence). The length of the CDR3 is 12 residues. Trimming cost V 4 bases and J 4 bases; bases outside gene matches: 1. The CDR3 loop reads CASSPDRYEQYF. DNA of the CDR3: TGTGCCAGCAGCCCGGACAGGTACGAGCAGTACTTC.

The V gene is TRBV7-8, the J gene TRBJ2-7; TRBD1 agrees at 8 bases. The CDR3 is made up of 17 amino acids. V shed 2 bases and J 0 bases; nucleotides not matched to a gene: 9. Per the germline V gene, CDR1 is SGHVS and CDR2 is FQNEAQ. This CDR3 reads CASSLSSRGHTSYEQYF. The CDR3 DNA follows: TGTGCCAGCAGCTTATCCTCCAGGGGGCATACCTCCTACGAGCAGTACTTC.

This chain joins TRBV5-5 and TRBJ2-2; D may be TRBD2 (6 bases). Germline CDR1 SGHKS, CDR2 YYEKEE (reference sequence). There are 16 residues in the CDR3. Between the trimmed V and J ends, which lost 4 bases and 1 base, there was a span of 14 bases. The CDR3 DNA sequence: TGTGCCAGCAGCCCCCCGGGCGGGATGAACACCGGGGAGCTGTTTTTT. Protein: CASSPPGGMNTGELFF.

This chain joins TRBV29-1 and TRBJ2-5; D remains unclear. V lost 5 bases to trimming and J lost 5 bases, with 12 bases between them. The CDR3 totals 12 residues. From germline, CDR1 is SQVTM and CDR2 ANQGSEA. The CDR3: CSVTVGEETQYF. CDR3 nucleotide sequence: TGCAGCGTTACGGTGGGCGAGGAGACCCAGTACTTC.

The chain uses TRBV12-3 or TRBV12-4 and TRBJ1-2, with D unresolved. The V end lost 3 bases, the J end lost 4 bases, and 6 bases lay between the germline ends. This CDR3 spans 12 amino acids. The CDR3 coding sequence is TGTGCCAGCAGTTTTGAGCTCTATGGCTACACCTTC. Protein product: CASSFELYGYTF.

The J gene is TRBJ1-1, the V gene TRBV12-3 or TRBV12-4; D remains unclear. Trimming removed 1 base from V and 3 bases from J, with 6 bases in between. There are 13 residues in the CDR3. CDR3 DNA sequence: TGTGCCAGCAGTTTAGACAGAGACACTGAAGCTTTCTTT. Its protein product is CASSLDRDTEAFF.

The chain employs TRBV6-2 or TRBV6-3 and TRBJ1-5; 9 nucleotides line up with TRBD1. The CDR3 loop spans 20 amino acids. Germline CDR1 MNHEY, CDR2 SVGEGT. V gave up 6 bases and J gave up 12 bases; unmatched junction bases: 30. CDR3 DNA: TGTGCCAGCAGCTTACAGTTGGGACAGGGACGGGAAGGTCTGAATCAGGGCCAGCATTTT. Its protein product is CASSLQLGQGREGLNQGQHF.

This chain links TRBV21-1 with TRBJ2-1; the D segment call TRBD1 is taken from the table without a DNA check. TRBV21-1 is classified as a pseudogene. This CDR3 has 18 amino acids. The CDR3 region is CASSKDPPRDRGRNEQFF. CDR3 DNA: TGTGCCAGCAGCAAAGACCCTCCCCGGGACAGGGGACGGAATGAGCAGTTCTTC.

As regards this clone: Sequence at one end of the junction differs from germline and may be a read error. The rearrangement joins TRBV7-2 to TRBJ2-7, with 7 positions matching TRBD2. The length of the CDR3 is 12 residues. Germline V gene sequence: CDR1 SGHTA, CDR2 FQGNSA. The CDR3 coding sequence is TGTGCCAGCACACTAGACGGGGGGATAATACGCTTC. It specifies CASTLDGGIIRF. The entire variable domain, with the rest obtained from reference TRBV7-2 and TRBJ2-7, is as follows: GAGVSQSPSNKVTEKGKDVELRCDPISGHTALYWYRQSLGQGLEFLIYFQGNSAPDKSGLPSDRFSAERTGGSVSTLTIQRTQQEDSAVYLCASTLDGGIIRFGPGTRLTVT.

This clone was detected only once. The V gene is TRBV6-1, the J gene TRBJ2-2; maybe TRBD1 (6 bases). CDR1 and CDR2 from the germline V gene are MNHNS and SASEGT. Trimming shortened V by 3 bases and J by 4 bases, and 6 bases separated the two germline ends. This CDR3 contains 13 residues. The CDR3 sequence is CASSDRGTGELFF. The CDR3 DNA reads as TGTGCCAGCAGTGACAGGGGCACCGGGGAGCTGTTTTTT.

This clone is a singleton in its sample. J is TRBJ2-5 and V is TRBV25-1; the match to TRBD2 covers 12 bases. Germline trimming cut 3 bases from V and 5 bases from J; bases unmatched to any gene: 7. Germline V lookup: CDR1 MGHDK, CDR2 SYGVNS. CDR3 size: 16 residues. CDR3 region: CASSDSSGGAGETQYF. The CDR3 bases are TGTGCCAGCAGTGACTCTAGCGGGGGGGCAGGGGAGACCCAGTACTTC.

This clone was seen only a few times. The rearrangement uses TRBV5-1 and TRBJ2-1, with 10 bases that match TRBD2. The germline gives CDR1 SGHRS, CDR2 YFSETQ. CDR3 length: 15 amino acids. V gave up 5 bases and J gave up 4 bases; unmatched junction bases: 6. CDR3 residues: CASRDGTSEYNEQFF. CDR3 DNA: TGCGCCAGCAGGGACGGGACTAGCGAATACAATGAGCAGTTCTTC.

Only one count was recorded for this clone. The chain couples TRBV4-3 to TRBJ2-7, with 9 bases fitting TRBD1. Germline V CDR1 and CDR2: LGHNA, YSLEER. The CDR3 has 14 residues. V dropped 5 bases and J dropped 4; count of bases not matched to a gene: 6. The chain's CDR3 is CASSSGTGRYEQYF. CDR3 in DNA: TGCGCCAGCAGCTCCGGGACAGGGAGGTACGAGCAGTACTTC.